This is a list of T cell receptor beta chains from one sample in a study of blood T cell repertoires in COVID-19. TCRdb keeps only in-frame clones here, not all; method: immunoSEQ multiplex PCR. This table has about 260,000 clones, around 86% appearing once. The sample was peripheral blood. All receptors derive from an older woman with COVID-19, enrolled during active disease. Both conserved end residues are part of each CDR3. A D gene is named only where the DNA matches it firmly. Not every row has a clone size; where given, it reads once, few, many or a size class.

j_gene | abundance | v_gene | d_gene | CDR3nt | CDR3aa
TRBJ1-3 | NA | TRBV11-2 | TRBD1 | TGTGCCAGCAGCTCGACCGGGACAGGGAGCGGAAACACCATATATTTT | CASSSTGTGSGNTIYF
TRBJ1-4 | once | TRBV4-1 | TRBD1 | TGCGCCAGCAGCCCGACAGGGGGGAATGAAAAACTGTTTTTT | CASSPTGGNEKLFF
TRBJ2-2 | NA | TRBV12-3/TRBV12-4 | TRBD2 | TGTGCCAGCAGTTCGGGGGGCGGGGAGCTGTTTTTT | CASSSGGGELFF
TRBJ2-1 | few | TRBV13 | TRBD2 | TGTGCCAGCAGCCCGGCCCTCCCGGGACTAGCGGTATACAATGAGCAGTTCTTC | CASSPALPGLAVYNEQFF
TRBJ1-1 | NA | TRBV19 | TRBD1 | TGTGCCAGTAGCTTCCAGGGGGCAAGAACTGAAGCTTTCTTT | CASSFQGARTEAFF
TRBJ1-1 | NA | TRBV28 | TRBD1 | TGTGCCAGCAGTAGGACAGGGAACACTGAAGCTTTCTTT | CASSRTGNTEAFF
TRBJ1-2 | NA | TRBV18 | TRBD1 | TGTGCCAGCTCACCCCGCCAGGGGGATCACTATGGCTACACCTTC | CASSPRQGDHYGYTF
TRBJ1-6 | few | TRBV2 | TRBD1 | TGTGCCAGCAGTCCGGGACAGGCTAATTCACCCCTCCACTTT | CASSPGQANSPLHF
TRBJ1-4 | NA | TRBV10-3 | TRBD1 | TGTGCCATCAGTCCCGGGACAGGTTATAATGAAAAACTGTTTTTT | CAISPGTGYNEKLFF
TRBJ1-3 | NA | TRBV28 | TRBD1 | TGTGCCAGCAGCTTGGACAGGGGGTGGGGAAACACCATATATTTT | CASSLDRGWGNTIYF
TRBJ1-1 | NA | TRBV12-3/TRBV12-4 | TRBD1 | TGTGCCAGCAGCCGGGACAGGGCAACGCCTTTCTTT | CASSRDRATPFF
TRBJ2-1 | few | TRBV6-2/TRBV6-3 | TRBD2 | TGTGCCAGCAGTTATCTAGGACTAGCGGGAGGGGCTGAGCAGTTCTTC | CASSYLGLAGGAEQFF
TRBJ2-1 | NA | TRBV15 | NA | TGTGCCACCGCTGATAGCGGAACTTACAATGAGCAGTTCTTC | CATADSGTYNEQFF
TRBJ2-5 | NA | TRBV5-6 | TRBD2 | TGTGCCAGCAGCTTGCGGGACTACCTCCAAGAGACCCAGTACTTC | CASSLRDYLQETQYF
TRBJ2-1 | NA | TRBV9 | TRBD2 | TGTGCCAGCAGCTTACCTCTAGCGGGAGGGCCTAGTAATGAGCAGTTCTTC | CASSLPLAGGPSNEQFF
TRBJ2-1 | NA | TRBV24-1 | TRBD2 | TGTGCCACCAGGGCGAGCGGGAGTGGCTATGAGCAGTTCTTC | CATRASGSGYEQFF
TRBJ1-5 | NA | TRBV11-2 | NA | TGTGCCAGCAACTTAGTGAGGGATGGCCAGCCCCAGCATTTT | CASNLVRDGQPQHF
TRBJ1-1 | NA | TRBV4-2 | TRBD1 | TGTGCCAGCAGCCAGGAAGGACAGGGGATCACTGAAGCTTTCTTT | CASSQEGQGITEAFF
TRBJ2-7 | NA | TRBV19 | TRBD1 | TGTGCCAGTAGCTTACGATTTGGGGACAGGGGGATATACGAGCAGTACTTC | CASSLRFGDRGIYEQYF
TRBJ1-5 | NA | TRBV15 | NA | TGTGCCACCAGCAGAGATCTGTTAACAGATCGCAATCAGCCCCAGCATTTT | CATSRDLLTDRNQPQHF
TRBJ2-4 | NA | TRBV18 | NA | TGTGCCAGCTCACCACTACCTAGCGCCAATACGGCTCTCGGGGCCAAAAACATTCAGTACTTC | CASSPLPSANTALGAKNIQYF
TRBJ1-1 | NA | TRBV7-2 | TRBD1 | TGTGCCAGCAGGCGTAGGGACAGGAACACTGAAGCTTTCTTT | CASRRRDRNTEAFF
TRBJ1-5 | NA | TRBV7-9 | TRBD1 | TGTGCCAGCAGCTTTCAGGGGGCAGGGAATCAGCCCCAGCATTTT | CASSFQGAGNQPQHF
TRBJ2-7 | NA | TRBV5-1 | NA | TGCGCCAGCAGTCGAACAGGGTTGGGGCTCGAGCAGTACTTC | CASSRTGLGLEQYF
TRBJ2-7 | NA | TRBV15 | NA | TGTGCCACCAGCAGAGATCGGCGGTACGAGCAGTACTTC | CATSRDRRYEQYF
TRBJ1-1 | NA | TRBV28 | TRBD1 | TGTGCCAGCAGTTTATCCTCCGGGACAGGGGAGGCGGCTTTCTTT | CASSLSSGTGEAAFF
TRBJ1-5 | once | TRBV4-1 | NA | TGCGCCAGCAGCCCACAGGGTTATCAGCCCCAGCATTTT | CASSPQGYQPQHF
TRBJ1-2 | NA | TRBV28 | NA | TGTGCCAGCAGTCCCGTCACAGAGTTGTTTAACTATGGCTACACCTTC | CASSPVTELFNYGYTF
TRBJ2-7 | NA | TRBV19 | NA | TGTGCCAGTAGTAGTGGGGGGGCCCCCTACGAGCAGTACTTC | CASSSGGAPYEQYF
TRBJ1-1 | once | TRBV5-1 | NA | TGCGCCAGCAGCTTGGACAGGTCGAACACTGAAGCTTTCTTT | CASSLDRSNTEAFF
TRBJ2-3 | NA | TRBV6-4 | NA | TGTGCCAGCAGTGACGGAGCGGAGGGGGATACGCAGTATTTT | CASSDGAEGDTQYF
TRBJ1-2 | NA | TRBV6-5 | NA | TGTGCCAGCAGCAGTGTTTTTGGCTACACCTTC | CASSSVFGYTF
TRBJ2-7 | few | TRBV6-2/TRBV6-3 | NA | TGTGCCAGCAGTTACTCGGGGGGGCCCGCCTACGAGCAGTACTTC | CASSYSGGPAYEQYF
TRBJ2-1 | once | TRBV7-8 | TRBD2 | TGTGCCAGCAGCTTAGGGTCACTAGCGACCTCCTACAATGAGCAGTTCTTC | CASSLGSLATSYNEQFF
TRBJ1-2 | few | TRBV2 | NA | TGTGCCAGCAGGCCCGCGACAGGCAACTATGGCTACACCTTC | CASRPATGNYGYTF
TRBJ2-1 | NA | TRBV24-1 | NA | TGTGCCACCAGTGACCCCGGGGGTCAGGGAGCCAATGAGCAGTTCTTC | CATSDPGGQGANEQFF
TRBJ2-2 | NA | TRBV19 | TRBD1 | TGTGCCAGTAGTTTTAGCTTACCGGGACAGTGGGCCGGGGAGCTGTTTTTT | CASSFSLPGQWAGELFF
TRBJ1-5 | NA | TRBV28 | TRBD1 | TGTGCCAGCGACGATCCGGGACAGAGCAATCAGCCCCAGCATTTT | CASDDPGQSNQPQHF
TRBJ1-2 | NA | TRBV30 | NA | TGTGCCTGGAGTGTTGACAGGCGCTATGGCTACACCTTC | CAWSVDRRYGYTF
TRBJ1-6 | NA | TRBV7-3 | NA | TGTGCCAGCAGCTTAGGGGGGGAGTATAATTCACCCCTCCACTTT | CASSLGGEYNSPLHF
TRBJ1-2 | once | TRBV5-6 | NA | TGTGCCAGCAGCTTGACAGGGTTCTACCTCTATGGCTACACCTTC | CASSLTGFYLYGYTF
TRBJ2-2 | NA | TRBV5-1 | TRBD2 | TGCGCCAGCAGCTTGGCGGGAGGAGGGGCCGGGGAGCTGTTTTTT | CASSLAGGGAGELFF
TRBJ1-2 | few | TRBV5-4 | NA | TGTGCCAGCAGCTTGGAACCGGGACTGACGGCTGGCTACACCTTC | CASSLEPGLTAGYTF
TRBJ2-2 | NA | TRBV7-8 | NA | TGTGCCAGCAGCTTACCCTCACTTCACACCGGGGAGCTGTTTTTT | CASSLPSLHTGELFF
TRBJ1-6 | once | TRBV25-1 | TRBD1 | TGTGCCAGCAGTGGGGGACAGGGGGGTTATAATTCACCCCTCCACTTT | CASSGGQGGYNSPLHF
TRBJ1-5 | NA | TRBV10-3 | TRBD1 | TGTGCCATCAGTGCCAGTCCGACAGGGGACCCCTATAGCAATCAGCCCCAGCATTTT | CAISASPTGDPYSNQPQHF
TRBJ1-2 | NA | TRBV10-3 | NA | TGTGCCATCAGTAGGGACATAAACTATGGCTACACCTTC | CAISRDINYGYTF
TRBJ1-4 | once | TRBV5-4 | NA | TGTGCCAGCAGCCCTGGGGCGGCGACTAATGAAAAACTGTTTTTT | CASSPGAATNEKLFF
TRBJ2-3 | NA | TRBV2 | NA | TGTGCCAGCAGTGCACGACAGACTAGCACAGATACGCAGTATTTT | CASSARQTSTDTQYF
TRBJ2-1 | NA | TRBV18 | NA | TGTGCCAGCTCAGCCGGAAGCTCGGGCTCCTACAATGAGCAGTTCTTC | CASSAGSSGSYNEQFF
TRBJ1-5 | few | TRBV6-2/TRBV6-3 | NA | TGTGCCAGCAGCCAACGACAAATTGGGAATCAGCCCCAGCATTTT | CASSQRQIGNQPQHF
TRBJ2-2 | NA | TRBV24-1 | NA | TGTGCCACCAGTGTTGAGGGGAACACCGGGGAGCTGTTTTTT | CATSVEGNTGELFF
TRBJ1-1 | NA | TRBV6-4 | NA | TGTGCCAGCAGTCGGACAGAATACACTGAAGCTTTCTTT | CASSRTEYTEAFF
TRBJ2-1 | NA | TRBV5-6 | NA | TGTGCCAGCAGCTTGGACACCAGGTATGAGCAGTTCTTC | CASSLDTRYEQFF
TRBJ2-1 | NA | TRBV6-5 | TRBD2 | TGTGCCAGCAGTAAACTTAGCGGGTCCTACAATGAGCAGTTCTTC | CASSKLSGSYNEQFF
TRBJ1-6 | NA | TRBV2 | TRBD1 | TGTGCCAGCAGCTCGACAGGGGCCTTAGGACCCCTCCACTTT | CASSSTGALGPLHF
TRBJ1-4 | NA | TRBV19 | NA | TGTGCCAGTAGTATGGGCAGTTCGAATGAAAAACTGTTTTTT | CASSMGSSNEKLFF
TRBJ2-3 | NA | TRBV12-3/TRBV12-4 | NA | TGTGCCAGCAGTTTACGCGGGGGCGATACGCAGTATTTT | CASSLRGGDTQYF
TRBJ2-1 | NA | TRBV4-3 | TRBD2 | TGCGCCAGCAGCCAAGATTGGGCGGGAGGGTCCTACAATGAGCAGTTCTTC | CASSQDWAGGSYNEQFF
TRBJ2-1 | NA | TRBV20-1 | TRBD2 | TGCAGTGCCAGTACTAGCGGGAGAGGAAGGGATGAGCAGTTCTTC | CSASTSGRGRDEQFF